This entry describes one TCR beta chain. Which antigen it targets is not known. No qualities accompany the bases; no much larger clone lies one base away. TCRbeta CDR3 sequencing was performed on sorted unstimulated T cells and on proliferating T cells recovered from mixed lymphocyte reactions. Fresh whole blood from approximately ten HLA-typed healthy donors was used to isolate PBMCs. CDR1 and CDR2 are drawn from the germline V gene: SGHTA, FQGTGA. There are 14 amino acids in the CDR3, from cysteine to phenylalanine inclusive. The retained sequence is limited to the CDR3, 42 bases, with the frame set at the first base. Trimming at the junction amounts to 2 bases on V and 5 bases on J, and the germline ends lie 11 bases apart. The data stem from a study of siplizumab effects on memory and regulatory T cells (dated by TCRdb to the late 2010s). About the investigation overall: The study looked at the effect of siplizumab, an anti-CD2 antibody, on alloreactive T-cell subsets in allogeneic mixed lymphocyte reactions made from human PBMCs. The study at large found these results: Sequences below about 10^-5 frequency were poorly captured, so only a minor fraction of alloreactive clones could be mapped to unstimulated subsets. A naive or memory phenotype could not be assigned to roughly 75-95% of proliferating CD4+ or CD8+ clones. Compared with memory T cells, unstimulated naive T cells appeared more diverse, and naive cells seemed to make a substantial contribution to the alloresponse. Among mappable alloreactive CD4+ clones, an average Treg-derived fraction of approximately 73% was observed with siplizumab, compared with about 25% in control reactions. The cumulative frequency of alloreactive sequences traceable to unstimulated CD4+ memory T cells was significantly reduced by siplizumab. The suppressive function of proliferating Tregs from siplizumab cultures was not functionally confirmed.

Library preparation employed the immunoSEQ multiplex PCR assay. Each sample had 90,000 to 100,000 TCR templates assayed by the deep sequencing platform. Genomic DNA extracted from sorted T cells was the material used for TCRbeta CDR3 sequencing. The study's own analysis went as follows. The R programming language was used for clonal analysis of the TCRbeta CDR3 data. Alloreactive CD4+ and CD8+ clones were identified by comparing unstimulated samples to CFSE-low samples taken after the reaction. Regulatory or non-regulatory origin was assigned to alloreactive CD4+ clones by matching of sequences to sorted unstimulated Treg and non-Treg repertoires. TCRdb's version of the immuneACCESS table is confined to in-frame rearrangements and falls short of the full clone set. An unresolved V gene accounts for under half of the shortfall where checked; the remainder is of unknown origin. That table is the source of V, J and clone size, and D and trimming were worked out from the DNA. This sample holds 75,000 to 95,000 clones; just under 90% were observed only once. The ten top clones hold more than 14% of the sample.

Sequenced sample: CD4+ T cells sorted from blood. The source of this sequence is a human donor in good health. Recombination linked TRBV7-3 to TRBJ2-3; the D gene is not confidently resolved. The nucleotide sequence reads as follows: TGTGCCAGCAGCTTAGCCGCCTCCCGAGATACGCAGTATTTT. Translated, this is CASSLAASRDTQYF.